This TCR beta chain was sequenced for a study of blood T cell repertoires in COVID-19. Study details: Samples came from the United States, Italy and Spain, spanning acute and convalescent COVID-19. Sources were T cells, B-cell-depleted T cells, or PBMCs; the material itself was cDNA or gDNA.

This CDR3 is built from 19 residues. Methods used by the authors: Reference gene primer amplification in the assay estimated nucleated cell counts. Produced via immunoSEQ multiplex PCR; TCRdb's table is partial and in-frame only. That table furnishes V, J and clone size, whereas the DNA furnished D and trimming. The table has some 30,000 clones, about 90% seen once. The sequencing sample was made of peripheral blood. This clonotype was obtained from a man aged 50 or older with active COVID-19. The rearrangement joins TRBV21-1 to TRBJ1-4; the table's D gene call, TRBD1, was not cross checked with the DNA. TRBV21-1 constitutes a pseudogene. CDR3 DNA sequence: TGTGCCAGCAGCAAATCTGGCACCAAGGGGCGTGCAACTAATGAAAAACTGTTTTTT. Its translation is CASSKSGTKGRATNEKLFF.